Listed below are T cell receptor beta chains from one sample, sequenced in a study of shared clonotypes between healthy human individuals. Data came from immunoSEQ multiplex PCR; TCRdb stores just in-frame clones and leaves some out. The data show roughly 660,000 clones, with about 90% seen just once and 34% held by the top ten. The sequencing sample was made of memory CD8+ T cells from PBMCs. The receptors here all came from a man aged 18 to 35 in good health. Some clones in this sample may be carry-over from other donors' samples. The CDR3 runs from the conserved cysteine through the conserved F or W. The order of the fields is D gene, V gene, J gene, CDR3 protein. A D gene is named only where the DNA matches it firmly.

d_call: -
v_call: TRBV27
j_call: TRBJ1-1
cdr3_aa: CASSISKGTEAFF

d_call: TRBD2
v_call: TRBV4-3
j_call: TRBJ2-2
cdr3_aa: CASSQMWLAGAGELFF

d_call: -
v_call: TRBV13
j_call: TRBJ2-1
cdr3_aa: CASSLPSAEGYNEQFF

d_call: TRBD1
v_call: TRBV6-6
j_call: TRBJ2-7
cdr3_aa: CASEGQGVEQYF

d_call: TRBD1
v_call: TRBV27
j_call: TRBJ2-1
cdr3_aa: CASSYSGTEAYNEQFF

d_call: -
v_call: TRBV28
j_call: TRBJ2-5
cdr3_aa: CASSMLSETQYF

d_call: TRBD1
v_call: TRBV7-9
j_call: TRBJ1-2
cdr3_aa: CASSLTGTVLGYTF

d_call: TRBD1
v_call: TRBV9
j_call: TRBJ2-5
cdr3_aa: CASSAQGARETQYF

d_call: -
v_call: TRBV9
j_call: TRBJ2-1
cdr3_aa: CASSVDLAIPGDEQFF

d_call: -
v_call: TRBV15
j_call: TRBJ2-1
cdr3_aa: CATSSRQLYNEQFF